This TCR beta chain was recorded in a study of Graves' ophthalmopathy and Graves' hyperthyroidism (dated by TCRdb to 2016 to 2019). Broadly, across the study: Peripheral blood was collected before any treatment was given, at the time of initial diagnosis. The study used signatures of the TCR beta repertoire to tell Graves' ophthalmopathy apart from Graves' hyperthyroidism and to predict which patients would progress to ophthalmopathy. In total, 135 blood samples were TCR-sequenced: around 42 ophthalmopathy, 75 hyperthyroidism and approximately 17 hyperthyroidism-to-ophthalmopathy patients. To explore V-J signatures that distinguish ophthalmopathy from hyperthyroidism, a discovery set of more than 90 patients was enrolled, made up of 43 with ophthalmopathy and roughly 57 with stable hyperthyroidism. An independent validation cohort was composed of 18 hyperthyroidism patients and around 16 patients who later progressed from hyperthyroidism to ophthalmopathy. In roughly six hyperthyroidism patients, the T-cell repertoires found in thyroid tissue were compared with those found in blood. After sampling, hyperthyroidism patients received methimazole starting at 30 mg daily, and ophthalmopathy patients received high-dose intravenous methylprednisolone.

Inclusive of the bounding cysteine and phenylalanine, the CDR3 is 16 residues long. Kept here is only the CDR3 DNA, which spans 48 bases and is read in frame from base 1. From the germline V gene (reference sequence), CDR1 is SEHNR and CDR2 is FQNEAQ. Trimmed from V: 6 bases; trimmed from J: 6 bases; junction bases lacking a gene match: 8. Patients with ophthalmopathy had moderately to severely active disease, with a Clinical Activity Score of 3 or more, a NOSPECS grade of 4 or more, and a disease duration of less than 3 months. Patients with other autoimmune diseases, uncontrolled infections, pregnancy or lactation were excluded. Clinical symptoms, serum thyroxine, TRAb, thyroid ultrasound and orbital computed tomography formed the basis of the diagnosis. PBMCs were isolated from approximately 10 ml of fresh peripheral blood by Ficoll-Paque density gradient centrifugation. Total RNA was extracted using Trizol reagent, and RNA quality was checked on an Agilent 2100 Bioanalyzer.

Concerning this clonotype itself: The antigen it binds to is not known. The input lacks base qualities; no much larger clone sits a single base away.

General findings and caveats noted by the study authors: The 13-signature model separated ophthalmopathy from stable hyperthyroidism with around 90% sensitivity and approximately 83% specificity in cross-validation, and 80%/75% in the test set. In validation, the model predicted ophthalmopathy progression with about 64% sensitivity and less than 80% specificity; eleven to twelve predicted patients were CT-confirmed with GO in a median of approximately six months. Most of the expanded thyroid clonotypes with a frequency above 0.001 were also detected in blood, and it was suggested that the thyroid immune response may be reflected by blood repertoires. No statistical method was used to set the sample size in advance, and the investigators knew which group each participant was assigned to.

For repertoire sequencing, TCR beta CDR3 regions were amplified from RNA transcripts. HTBI primers and the Qiagen OneStep RT-PCR kit were used in a first-round RT-PCR, which was followed by a second-round multiplex PCR, size selection and purification. Libraries were sequenced paired-end with 100 bp reads on an Illumina HiSeq2000. On the study's bioinformatics: SOAPnuke was used for read processing, and reads with adapters, uncalled bases, a mean Phred below 15, or no exact constant-primer or identifier match were discarded. High-quality paired reads were merged with COPE v1.2.5. Each unique nucleotide sequence was defined as a clonotype, and clonotypes were aligned to IMGT TRB V, D and J references with MiTCR v1.1. Analysis was restricted to V-J combinations with a frequency above 0.0001, which covered roughly 99% of repertoires. For each V-J combination, a TCR clonal expansion and chaos score was defined as F50 clonal expansion divided by the chaos observed in the TCRdist matrix. Welch's t-statistics and random forest were used to narrow the features down to around twelve V-J combinations, which were then fed into a naive Bayes classifier. The similarity between thyroid and blood repertoires was quantified using the Morisita-Horn index. TCRdb trimmed the raw reads at Q25, called clones with MiXCR and kept productive beta chains. Entries are consolidated by CDR3 protein sequence, retaining the most common genes and DNA. The authors' filters were not applied to this entry. The sample profile shows 740,000 or so distinct CDR3 sequences; 40% of them were found once. The top ten clonotypes cover 35% to 55% of the sample.

This TCR was recovered from an adult man with Graves' ophthalmopathy. In this chain, TRBV7-9 is recombined with TRBJ2-2; 12 bases in the middle match TRBD2. Sequencing was done on a sample of peripheral blood. The DNA is TGTGCCAGCAGTTCCGTGGGACTAGCGGGCTCCGGGGAGCTGTTTTTT. It translates as CASSSVGLAGSGELFF. Where the CDR3 stops, the reference TRBV7-9 and TRBJ2-2 genes take over; the full variable domain is DTGVSQNPRHKITKRGQNVTFRCDPISEHNRLYWYRQTLGQGPEFLTYFQNEAQLEKSRLLSDRFSAERPKGSFSTLEIQRTEQGDSAMYLCASSSVGLAGSGELFFGEGSRLTVL.